These T cell receptor beta chains were read from a single sample in a study of T-cell memory formation after mild COVID-19. In TCRdb, the 5' RACE reads were re-called with MiXCR into one record per CDR3 protein. In the table there are around 250,000 distinct CDR3 sequences, about 16% of which are singletons. Sequencing was done on a sample of PBMCs or a T cell subset sorted from them (not recorded which). These receptor sequences come from a man between 18 and 29 years old who had mild COVID-19 (a few samples of this study predate the infection). Cell type and time point are not known. Each CDR3 is given with its conserved first and last residue. Fields, in order: V gene, clone size, D gene, J gene, CDR3 protein, CDR3 DNA. The D gene is left open where the match is weak. Rows may omit the clone size; those that give it use once, few, many or a size class.

v_call: TRBV20-1
clone_size: few
d_call: .
j_call: TRBJ2-5
cdr3_aa: CSARVINRDGRETQYF
cdr3_nt: TGCAGTGCTAGAGTGATTAACCGGGACGGGCGAGAGACCCAGTACTTC

v_call: TRBV2
clone_size: few
d_call: TRBD2
j_call: TRBJ2-3
cdr3_aa: CASSQKRGGPDTQYF
cdr3_nt: TGTGCCAGCAGTCAAAAGCGGGGGGGCCCAGATACGCAGTATTTT

v_call: TRBV7-2
clone_size: .
d_call: TRBD2
j_call: TRBJ2-1
cdr3_aa: CASSRLSGGLAAYNEQFF
cdr3_nt: TGTGCCAGCAGCCGTTTGAGCGGGGGCCTTGCTGCTTACAATGAGCAGTTCTTC

v_call: TRBV5-1
clone_size: .
d_call: TRBD1
j_call: TRBJ1-1
cdr3_aa: CASSFGQGESEAFF
cdr3_nt: TGCGCCAGCAGCTTTGGGCAGGGGGAAAGTGAAGCTTTCTTT

v_call: TRBV5-1
clone_size: few
d_call: TRBD1
j_call: TRBJ1-4
cdr3_aa: CASSASQGASEKLFF
cdr3_nt: TGCGCCAGCAGCGCGTCACAGGGGGCTAGTGAAAAACTGTTTTTT

v_call: TRBV7-9
clone_size: few
d_call: .
j_call: TRBJ1-1
cdr3_aa: CASSLITEAFF
cdr3_nt: TGTGCCAGCAGCTTAATTACTGAAGCTTTCTTT

v_call: TRBV7-2
clone_size: few
d_call: .
j_call: TRBJ2-6
cdr3_aa: CASSFRRAGANVLTF
cdr3_nt: TGTGCCAGCAGCTTCCGCAGAGCTGGGGCCAACGTCCTGACTTTC

v_call: TRBV6-6
clone_size: few
d_call: .
j_call: TRBJ1-5
cdr3_aa: CASSYRQGTSNQPQHF
cdr3_nt: TGTGCCAGCAGTTACCGGCAGGGGACTAGCAATCAGCCCCAGCATTTT

v_call: TRBV6-5
clone_size: .
d_call: TRBD1
j_call: TRBJ2-1
cdr3_aa: CASRRDRDPYNEQFF
cdr3_nt: TGTGCCAGCAGACGGGACAGGGACCCTTACAATGAGCAGTTCTTC

v_call: TRBV4-3
clone_size: .
d_call: TRBD2
j_call: TRBJ2-2
cdr3_aa: CASSQDLQGGTGELFF
cdr3_nt: TGCGCCAGCAGCCAAGATCTGCAGGGAGGGACCGGGGAGCTGTTTTTT

v_call: TRBV6-6
clone_size: .
d_call: .
j_call: TRBJ1-2
cdr3_aa: CASSYEPPSGLGYTF
cdr3_nt: TGTGCCAGCAGTTACGAACCACCGTCGGGGCTTGGCTACACCTTC

v_call: TRBV28
clone_size: many
d_call: .
j_call: TRBJ1-4
cdr3_aa: CASSSPRRGGPEKLFF
cdr3_nt: TGTGCCAGCAGTTCCCCCCGGAGGGGGGGCCCTGAAAAACTGTTTTTT

v_call: TRBV29-1
clone_size: .
d_call: .
j_call: TRBJ2-7
cdr3_aa: CSVGRGYYEQYF
cdr3_nt: TGCAGCGTTGGCAGGGGCTACTACGAGCAGTACTTC

v_call: TRBV7-2
clone_size: few
d_call: TRBD1
j_call: TRBJ1-2
cdr3_aa: CASRNTGVGGYTF
cdr3_nt: TGTGCCAGCAGAAACACAGGGGTAGGGGGCTACACCTTC

v_call: TRBV29-1
clone_size: few
d_call: .
j_call: TRBJ2-5
cdr3_aa: CSVGVSQETQYF
cdr3_nt: TGCAGCGTTGGTGTGTCCCAAGAGACCCAGTACTTC

v_call: TRBV7-9
clone_size: .
d_call: TRBD1
j_call: TRBJ2-2
cdr3_aa: CASITSGGTGELFF
cdr3_nt: TGTGCCAGCATAACGTCAGGGGGAACCGGGGAGCTGTTTTTT

v_call: TRBV2
clone_size: .
d_call: .
j_call: TRBJ2-7
cdr3_aa: CATSLRPSFSYEQYF
cdr3_nt: TGTGCCACCTCGCTACGACCCAGCTTCTCCTACGAGCAGTACTTC

v_call: TRBV6-5
clone_size: few
d_call: .
j_call: TRBJ1-5
cdr3_aa: CASSFTGPGQPQHF
cdr3_nt: TGTGCCAGCAGTTTTACAGGGCCGGGTCAGCCCCAGCATTTT

v_call: TRBV6-2/TRBV6-3
clone_size: few
d_call: TRBD2
j_call: TRBJ2-1
cdr3_aa: CASSFGTSGGPGKPSSYNEQFF
cdr3_nt: TGTGCCAGCAGTTTCGGGACTAGTGGAGGTCCTGGTAAACCGAGCTCCTACAATGAGCAGTTCTTC